One sample yielded the 8 T cell receptor beta chains listed below, sequenced in a study of T-cell reconstitution after alpha-beta-depleted transplantation in children. The authors prepared the TCRbeta library with unique molecular identifiers. A single record per CDR3 protein comes from TCRdb applying MiXCR to the PCR reads. The table has about 230,000 distinct CDR3 sequences, roughly a tenth seen once. Specimen: PBMCs, collected before TCRalphabeta/CD19-depleted stem cell transplant. Receptors originate from a child under three years old with acute myeloid leukemia, due to receive a stem cell transplant.

This clonotype was counted many times. This sequence joins TRBV10-3 and TRBJ2-6; D gene ambiguous. Per germline, CDR1 ENHRY and CDR2 SYGVKD. The CDR3 spans 14 residues. Trimming took 8 bases from V and 0 from J, leaving 8 bases between them. The CDR3 loop reads CAILQNSGANVLTF. CDR3 bases: TGTGCCATCCTACAGAACTCTGGGGCCAACGTCCTGACTTTC.

Ten or more counts support this clonotype. The chain recombines TRBV5-1 with TRBJ2-7; no reliable D call. There are 15 residues in the CDR3. Germline CDR1 SGHRS, CDR2 YFSETQ. Trimming removed 0 bases from V and 0 bases from J, with 10 bases in between. The CDR3 DNA reads TGCGCCAGCAGCTTGGATGGGGATCCCTCCTACGAGCAGTACTTC. Protein sequence: CASSLDGDPSYEQYF.

In this sample, this clonotype turned up many times. The chain combines TRBV5-1 with TRBJ2-3, with D possibly being TRBD2 (6 bases). The germline V gene has CDR1 SGHRS and CDR2 YFSETQ. The V end was cut by 0 bases, the J end by 0 bases, with 11 bases between. The CDR3 runs to 16 residues. The CDR3 DNA follows: TGCGCCAGCAGCTTGGGTCCCGGGGGAAGCACAGATACGCAGTATTTT. It specifies CASSLGPGGSTDTQYF.

This clonotype was detected ten times or more. The rearrangement uses TRBV2 and TRBJ1-6; D is perhaps TRBD1 (5 bases). Trimming took off 6 bases at V and 3 bases at J, with 15 bases between the two ends. CDR3 length: 16 amino acids. Germline V gives CDR1 SNHLY, CDR2 FYNNEI. CDR3 nucleotide sequence: TGTGCCAGCAGCGCACCTACAGGCCGCTATAATTCACCCCTCCACTTT. Its translation is CASSAPTGRYNSPLHF.

In its sample, this clonotype was seen many times. This chain joins TRBV9 and TRBJ2-7; the match to TRBD2 covers 8 bases. Germline-derived CDR1 and CDR2 are SGDLS and YYNGEE. CDR3 length: 14 residues. The trim removed 0 bases at V and 7 bases at J, leaving 6 bases unmatched. CDR3 in amino acids: CASSVDGRAREQYF. The DNA of the CDR3 is TGTGCCAGCAGCGTAGACGGGAGGGCGCGGGAGCAGTACTTC.

The sample holds many counts of this clonotype. The rearrangement joins TRBV15 to TRBJ2-3; 9 nucleotides agree with TRBD2. The trim removed 0 bases at V and 6 bases at J, leaving 7 bases unmatched. Germline CDR1 is LNHNV and CDR2 is YYDKDF (reference sequence). CDR3 length: 16 amino acids. CDR3 nucleotides: TGTGCCACCAGCAGAGATATGCAGCGGGGGGTGGATACGCAGTATTTT. This gives the protein CATSRDMQRGVDTQYF.

Notes on this clonotype: This may be a read error: a much more frequent sequence differs by one nucleotide. Here the CDR3 reads CAGSQSGSALNEQFF. The CDR3 coding sequence is TGTGCCGGCAGCCAAAGCGGGAGCGCCCTCAATGAGCAGTTCTTC. The rearrangement uses TRBV7-2 and TRBJ2-1; 8 nucleotides align to TRBD2. The germline CDR1 and CDR2 sequences are SGHTA and FQGNSA. This CDR3 spans 15 amino acids.

In its sample, this clonotype was seen many times. The rearrangement uses TRBV28 and TRBJ1-5, with D unresolved. In germline, CDR1 is MDHEN, CDR2 SYDVKM. The CDR3 consists of 11 residues. V was trimmed by 6 bases and J by 7 bases, leaving 7 bases between them. CDR3 loop: CASSSGQPQHF. In nucleotides, the CDR3 is TGTGCCAGCAGCTCGGGCCAGCCCCAGCATTTT.